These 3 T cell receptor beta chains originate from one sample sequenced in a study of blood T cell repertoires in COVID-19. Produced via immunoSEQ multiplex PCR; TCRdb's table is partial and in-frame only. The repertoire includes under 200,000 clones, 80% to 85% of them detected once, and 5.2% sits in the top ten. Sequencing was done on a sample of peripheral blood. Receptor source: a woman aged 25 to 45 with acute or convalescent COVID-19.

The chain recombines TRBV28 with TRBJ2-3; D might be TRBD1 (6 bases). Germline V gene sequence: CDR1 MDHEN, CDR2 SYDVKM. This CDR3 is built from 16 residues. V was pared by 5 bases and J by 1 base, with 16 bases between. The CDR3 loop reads CASSQLGAKGTDTQYF. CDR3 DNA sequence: TGTGCCAGCAGTCAATTGGGGGCGAAGGGCACAGATACGCAGTATTTT.

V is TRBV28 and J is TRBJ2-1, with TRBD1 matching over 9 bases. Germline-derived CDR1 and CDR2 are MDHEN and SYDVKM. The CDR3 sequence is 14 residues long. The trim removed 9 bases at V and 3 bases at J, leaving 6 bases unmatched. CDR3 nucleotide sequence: TGTGCCAGTTTTGGGACAGGGAACTACAATGAGCAGTTCTTC. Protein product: CASFGTGNYNEQFF.

The CDR3 spells CSVGTGTNQPQHF. Written as DNA, the CDR3 is TGCAGCGTGGGGACAGGGACAAATCAGCCCCAGCATTTT. V is TRBV29-1 and J is TRBJ1-5, with 9 bases that match TRBD1. The CDR3 runs 13 residues. The germline V gene encodes CDR1 SQVTM and CDR2 ANQGSEA. V gave up 6 bases and J gave up 4 bases; unmatched junction bases: 4.